Below are 31 T cell receptor beta chains sequenced from a single sample in a study of cytomegalovirus exposure and HLA in healthy donors. With 60 Vbeta and 13 Jbeta primers, the PCR was carried out. Clones were sequenced by immunoSEQ multiplex PCR, and TCRdb holds only the in-frame ones, with some missing. The sample contains 190,000 or so clones, 70% to 80% of which appear only once. Sequencing was carried out using PBMCs. These receptors originate from a girl aged 10-17 years in good health and CMV-seropositive.

This clone was picked up one time. This rearrangement joins TRBV4-3 to TRBJ2-6, with TRBD2 as a possible D gene (5 bases). Per germline, CDR1 LGHNA and CDR2 YSLEER. CDR3 size: 20 residues. The V and J ends lost 1 base and 4 bases respectively, with 23 bases between them. In nucleotides, the CDR3 is TGCGCCAGCAGCCAAGGATTATTTGTGGGAGTGGCGCGGGGGGCCAACGTCCTGACTTTC. It is translated as CASSQGLFVGVARGANVLTF.

The chain employs TRBV27 and TRBJ2-5; D gene unclear. The CDR3 is 13 residues long. Trimming pared 3 bases from V and 4 bases from J, leaving 9 bases between. The germline gives CDR1 MNHEY, CDR2 SMNVEV (reference sequence). CDR3 residues: CASSFRRGETQYF. CDR3 nucleotides: TGTGCCAGCAGTTTCCGGCGCGGAGAGACCCAGTACTTC.

The chain couples TRBV5-4 to TRBJ2-7; tentatively, D is TRBD2 (6 bases). The CDR3 is 16 amino acids. Deletions cut 0 bases from V and 6 bases from J, with 19 bases between. Germline V CDR1 and CDR2: SGHNT, YYREEE (reference sequence). CDR3 DNA: TGTGCCAGCAGCTTGGACGGGACTCCTATCCCCCTCGAGCAGTACTTC. Its translation: CASSLDGTPIPLEQYF.

This clone has only one observation. The chain combines TRBV6-1 with TRBJ2-7; a possible D gene is TRBD2 (5 bases). CDR1 is MNHNS, CDR2 SASEGT, per germline. V was clipped by 5 bases and J by 2 bases, with 10 bases between them. CDR3 length: 13 residues. The CDR3 loop is CASSLHGTYEQYF. Here the CDR3 DNA reads TGTGCCAGCAGTCTACACGGGACCTACGAGCAGTACTTC.

The rearrangement links TRBV4-3 to TRBJ2-7; D remains unclear. With 0 bases removed from V and 3 bases from J, the gap between germline ends came to 12 bases. Germline V lookup: CDR1 LGHNA, CDR2 YSLEER. This CDR3 spans 15 amino acids. The DNA for the CDR3 is TGCGCCAGCAGCCAAGAGACGCGGATGAACTACGAGCAGTACTTC. Amino acids: CASSQETRMNYEQYF.

The chain is built from TRBV19 and TRBJ1-2; TRBD1 is a possible D gene (5 bases). CDR1 is LNHDA, CDR2 SQIVND, per germline (reference sequence). CDR3 length: 12 amino acids. Deletions cut 5 bases from V and 4 bases from J, with 8 bases between. In DNA, the CDR3 is TGTGCCAGTAGTGGCGGGGCCTATGGCTACACCTTC. It encodes CASSGGAYGYTF.

The V call is TRBV12-2, the J call TRBJ2-5; the DNA was not compared with TRBD2, the D call given in the table. TRBV12-2 represents a pseudogene. This CDR3 contains 14 residues. The CDR3 nucleotides are TGTGCAAGTCGCTTACCGTCGGGGAAAGAGACCCAGTACTTC. Translation gives CASRLPSGKETQYF.

Comment on this clone: Other DNA sequences in the sample encode the same CDR3. The V and J genes are TRBV5-6 and TRBJ2-2, with 7 nucleotides matching TRBD2. CDR3 size: 14 residues. V shed 0 bases and J 5 bases; nucleotides not matched to a gene: 1. The germline gives CDR1 SGHDT, CDR2 YYEEEE. Here the CDR3 DNA reads TGTGCCAGCAGCTTGGACGGGGGGACCGGGGAGCTGTTTTTT. Translated, it gives CASSLDGGTGELFF.

CDR3 bases: TGTGCCAGCAGCCCACGGACAGTATCAACTGAAGCTTTCTTT. Translating gives CASSPRTVSTEAFF. V is TRBV14 and J is TRBJ1-1; perhaps TRBD1 as D (6 bases). CDR1 is SGHDN and CDR2 is FVKESK in the germline V gene. Trimming removed 4 bases from V and 5 bases from J, with 14 bases in between. This CDR3 has 14 amino acids.

The rearrangement uses TRBV14 and TRBJ1-5; unclear D gene. V was clipped by 5 bases and J by 6 bases, with 8 bases between them. The CDR3 extends over 12 amino acids. Germline V lookup: CDR1 SGHDN, CDR2 FVKESK. Here the CDR3 reads CASSDSGQPQHF. DNA of the CDR3: TGTGCCAGCAGCGACTCCGGTCAGCCCCAGCATTTT.

J is TRBJ2-5 and V is TRBV30; 9 nucleotides align to TRBD1. V dropped 3 bases and J dropped 6; count of bases not matched to a gene: 11. Germline lookup yields CDR1 GTSNPN and CDR2 SVGIG (reference sequence). The CDR3 has 15 amino acids. The CDR3 loop is CAWRPPGQGRKTQYF. The CDR3 DNA reads TGTGCCTGGAGGCCCCCGGGACAGGGTAGGAAGACCCAGTACTTC.

This clone occurred a few times. The chain links TRBV7-2 to TRBJ2-7, with 12 nucleotides matching TRBD2. Germline values: CDR1 SGHTA, CDR2 FQGNSA. With V trimmed by 5 bases and J by 2 bases, 4 bases remained unmatched. The CDR3 contains 15 residues. CDR3 coding DNA: TGTGCCAGCAGCCCGACTAGCGGGGGCCCCTACGAGCAGTACTTC. It codes for CASSPTSGGPYEQYF.

Note on this clone: The same CDR3 is also encoded by other DNA sequences in this sample. The chain combines TRBV5-1 with TRBJ1-1; D may be TRBD1 (5 bases). V lost 1 base, J lost 1 base, and 11 bases lay in between. CDR1 is SGHRS, CDR2 YFSETQ, per germline. The CDR3 contains 15 residues. The CDR3 is CASSLRQGGNTEAFF. CDR3 bases: TGCGCCAGCAGCTTGCGGCAGGGAGGGAACACTGAAGCTTTCTTT.

This chain joins TRBV19 and TRBJ1-4; TRBD1 aligns across 11 bases. Germline V gene data show CDR1 as LNHDA and CDR2 as SQIVND (reference sequence). The length of the CDR3 is 14 residues. Trimming cost V 4 bases and J 8 bases; bases outside gene matches: 3. The CDR3 DNA reads TGTGCCAGTAGTAGGGGACAGGGGGAAGAAAAACTGTTTTTT. It yields the protein CASSRGQGEEKLFF.

This clone has a handful of counts. The CDR3 DNA reads TGTGCCAGCAGCTTATCCTGGACTAGCGGATACAATGAGCAGTTCTTC. Protein sequence: CASSLSWTSGYNEQFF. The rearrangement joins TRBV7-8 to TRBJ2-1; 10 nucleotides agree with TRBD2. The CDR3 covers 16 residues. Per germline, CDR1 SGHVS and CDR2 FQNEAQ. V lost 2 bases and J lost 4; bases outside the gene matches: 5. Full variable domain (rest looked up from reference TRBV7-8 and TRBJ2-1): GAGVSQSPRYKVAKRGQDVALRCDPISGHVSLFWYQQALGQGPEFLTYFQNEAQLDKSGLPSDRFFAERPEGSVSTLKIQRTQQEDSAVYLCASSLSWTSGYNEQFFGPGTRLTVL.

V gene TRBV6-6 combines with J gene TRBJ2-1; D may be TRBD2 (5 bases). CDR1 and CDR2 (germline): MNHNY, SVGAGI (reference sequence). The length of the CDR3 is 13 residues. V was clipped by 0 bases and J by 9 bases, with 9 bases between them. CDR3 nucleotide sequence: TGTGCCAGCAGTTACTCAGTCGCGGGTGAGCAGTTCTTC. This codes for CASSYSVAGEQFF.

For the CDR3, the DNA is TGCGCCAGCAGCCAGGGGACAGGGGGCCTCTATGGCTACACCTTC. Residues: CASSQGTGGLYGYTF. This rearrangement joins TRBV5-1 to TRBJ1-2, with 12 bases lining up with TRBD1. The CDR3 totals 15 residues. Germline CDR1 reads SGHRS; CDR2 reads YFSETQ. V lost 4 bases and J lost 4; bases outside the gene matches: 5.

The chain combines TRBV27 with TRBJ1-1, with 7 bases that match TRBD1. This CDR3 has 13 amino acids. Losses at the gene ends were 4 bases for V and 4 bases for J; bases not matched to a gene: 3. Germline V gives CDR1 MNHEY, CDR2 SMNVEV (reference sequence). The CDR3 spells CASSSRGFTEAFF. The DNA for the CDR3 is TGTGCCAGCAGTTCCAGGGGGTTCACTGAAGCTTTCTTT.

This clone was counted once. The V and J genes are TRBV4-3 and TRBJ1-3, with no clear D. This CDR3 comprises 13 residues. Germline CDR1 and CDR2: LGHNA and YSLEER. Trimming took off 3 bases at V and 8 bases at J, with 11 bases between the two ends. The CDR3 nucleotides read TGCGCCAGCAGCCAGAGGGCCGGCGACACCATATATTTT. Residues: CASSQRAGDTIYF.

The CDR3 sequence is CSVGRGTDTQYF. CDR3 in DNA: TGCAGCGTTGGACGGGGAACAGATACGCAGTATTTT. The V call is TRBV29-1, the J call TRBJ2-3; possibly TRBD2 for D (5 bases). Germline V CDR1 and CDR2: SQVTM, ANQGSEA. Trimming cost V 4 bases and J 3 bases, with 8 bases left between them. The CDR3 runs to 12 residues.

The genes are TRBV7-2 and TRBJ2-4; D remains unclear. Germline V gene sequence: CDR1 SGHTA, CDR2 FQGNSA. The CDR3 spans 14 residues. Trimming left V 7 bases short and J 3 bases short, with 13 bases between. The CDR3 DNA follows: TGTGCCAGCAAAATGGCCGCCAGCAAAAACATTCAGTACTTC. This encodes CASKMAASKNIQYF.

The genes are TRBV7-8 and TRBJ2-5; D might be TRBD1 (5 bases). This CDR3 has 15 residues. V lost 1 base and J 2 bases, leaving 11 bases between the germline ends. From germline, CDR1 is SGHVS and CDR2 FQNEAQ. Here the CDR3 reads CASSLGTLAQETQYF. Written as DNA, the CDR3 is TGTGCCAGCAGCTTAGGGACACTTGCGCAAGAGACCCAGTACTTC. The entire variable domain, with the rest obtained from reference TRBV7-8 and TRBJ2-5, is as follows: GAGVSQSPRYKVAKRGQDVALRCDPISGHVSLFWYQQALGQGPEFLTYFQNEAQLDKSGLPSDRFFAERPEGSVSTLKIQRTQQEDSAVYLCASSLGTLAQETQYFGPGTRLLVL.

This chain joins TRBV7-6 and TRBJ1-2; 11 bases agree with TRBD1. V lost 1 base, J lost 5 bases, and 3 bases stayed unmatched. CDR1 is SGHVS, CDR2 FNYEAQ, per germline. There are 15 residues in the CDR3. The CDR3 here is CASSLGTGGRYGYTF. The CDR3 bases are TGTGCCAGCAGCTTAGGGACAGGGGGCAGGTATGGCTACACCTTC.

This clone appeared a few times. The V gene is TRBV6-5, the J gene TRBJ1-5; 7 nucleotides match TRBD1. V dropped 8 bases and J dropped 0; count of bases not matched to a gene: 7. Germline loops: CDR1 MNHEY, CDR2 SVGAGI. The CDR3 length is 15 residues. CDR3 region: CASGQGGHSNQPQHF. The CDR3 nucleotides read TGTGCCAGCGGCCAGGGGGGTCATAGCAATCAGCCCCAGCATTTT.

The gene calls are TRBV5-6 and TRBJ1-2, with 12 nucleotides matching TRBD1. Trimming at V came to 5 bases and at J to 8 bases, leaving 10 bases not matched to a gene. The CDR3 runs to 15 residues. Germline CDR1 SGHDT, CDR2 YYEEEE. The CDR3 sequence is CASRPGTGGRGGYTF. Written as DNA, the CDR3 is TGTGCCAGCAGACCCGGGACAGGGGGCAGGGGGGGCTACACCTTC.

This clone was seen a handful of times. This chain uses TRBV6-5 with TRBJ1-1; D uncertain. V lost 7 bases, J lost 4 bases, and 10 bases lay in between. Germline V gene lookup returns CDR1 MNHEY and CDR2 SVGAGI. The CDR3 is 12 amino acids. Written as DNA, the CDR3 is TGTGCCAGCAACGGTTGGAGCACTGAAGCTTTCTTT. Its translation is CASNGWSTEAFF.

The J gene is TRBJ2-2, the V gene TRBV9; 16 bases agree with TRBD2. In germline, CDR1 is SGDLS, CDR2 YYNGEE. This CDR3 contains 19 residues. V lost 4 bases and J lost 0; bases outside the gene matches: 6. The CDR3 spells CASSPTGLAGGANTGELFF. The CDR3 bases are TGTGCCAGCAGCCCCACGGGACTAGCGGGGGGGGCGAACACCGGGGAGCTGTTTTTT.

V and J are TRBV21-1 and TRBJ2-5; TRBD1 reflects the table's D call only, with no check against the DNA. TRBV21-1 is a documented pseudogene. This CDR3 has 18 residues. The CDR3: CASSKATRGQGLGETQYF. The CDR3 DNA reads as TGTGCCAGCAGCAAAGCGACCCGCGGACAGGGGCTCGGAGAGACCCAGTACTTC.

The chain joins TRBV7-2 to TRBJ2-3, with 10 positions matching TRBD2. Germline V gene sequence: CDR1 SGHTA, CDR2 FQGNSA. This CDR3 contains 17 residues. V lost 4 bases, J lost 1 base, and 8 bases stayed unmatched. The CDR3 spells CASSSYFTSGGTDTQYF. The CDR3 nucleotides are TGTGCCAGCAGCTCCTACTTTACTAGCGGGGGCACAGATACGCAGTATTTT.

The DNA for the CDR3 is TGTGCCAGTAGTCCTCAGGGGCATCGCTACAATGAGCAGTTCTTC. Translation: CASSPQGHRYNEQFF. The chain carries TRBV19 and TRBJ2-1, with D possibly TRBD1 on 6 matching bases. Germline lookup yields CDR1 LNHDA and CDR2 SQIVND (reference sequence). The V and J ends lost 5 bases and 3 bases respectively, with 14 bases between them. The CDR3 has 15 residues.

The chain recombines TRBV4-3 with TRBJ1-4; no definite D call. This CDR3 has 16 residues. Trimming took 0 bases from V and 2 from J, leaving 10 bases between them. Looked up from germline, CDR1 is LGHNA and CDR2 is YSLEER. The CDR3 is CASSQDVVATNEKLFF. In DNA, the CDR3 is TGCGCCAGCAGCCAAGATGTGGTTGCGACTAATGAAAAACTGTTTTTT.